A single sample gave rise to the 16 T cell receptor beta chains below, sequenced in a study of identical twins. Using its own MiXCR run on the 5' RACE reads, TCRdb lists one record per CDR3 protein. This table has fewer than 250,000 distinct CDR3 sequences, around 10% appearing once. Sequenced material: memory (CD45RO+) T cells sorted from blood. These receptors all come from a woman under 30 in good health.

This clonotype was seen more than once but under ten times. This chain connects TRBV7-9 to TRBJ1-6; no definite D call. The CDR3 consists of 14 residues. With 3 bases removed from V and 11 bases from J, the gap between germline ends came to 14 bases. Germline CDR1 is SEHNR and CDR2 is FQNEAQ (reference sequence). The CDR3 DNA is TGTGCCAGCAGCTTTGCCACTACCGGCGCACCCCTCCACTTT. Translation: CASSFATTGAPLHF.

The genes are TRBV3-1 and TRBJ2-5; TRBD2 aligns across 10 bases. V was clipped by 6 bases and J by 4 bases; unmatched bases: 11. Germline V gene data show CDR1 as LGHDT and CDR2 as YNNKEL (reference sequence). CDR3 length: 16 amino acids. The CDR3 loop reads CASRVALAGAGETQYF. CDR3 in DNA: TGTGCCAGCAGAGTAGCGCTAGCGGGGGCCGGAGAGACCCAGTACTTC.

This clonotype was seen at least ten times. This sequence joins TRBV20-1 and TRBJ2-1, with a tentative D call TRBD1 (6 bases). The CDR3 length is 12 residues. Germline values: CDR1 DFQATT, CDR2 SNEGSKA (reference sequence). Trimming shortened V by 5 bases and J by 7 bases, and 12 bases separated the two germline ends. CDR3 nucleotide sequence: TGCAGTGCTCTGGACAGCCCAAATGAGCAGTTCTTC. The encoded protein is CSALDSPNEQFF.

This chain connects TRBV15 to TRBJ2-6; weak D call: TRBD1 (6 bases). Germline CDR1 and CDR2: LNHNV and YYDKDF (reference sequence). V shed 5 bases and J shed 0 bases, with 8 bases lying between them. The CDR3 extends over 15 amino acids. For the CDR3, the DNA is TGTGCCACCAGCCTCAGGGGCTCTGGGGCCAACGTCCTGACTTTC. Its translation: CATSLRGSGANVLTF.

This clonotype was counted only a few times. This chain connects TRBV20-1 to TRBJ1-1, with no clear D. This CDR3 has 14 residues. Trimming took 0 bases from V and 4 from J, leaving 12 bases between them. Germline CDR1 and CDR2: DFQATT and SNEGSKA (reference sequence). The CDR3 DNA follows: TGCAGTGCTAGAGATCCAGTTTCTATCACTGAAGCTTTCTTT. Translation gives CSARDPVSITEAFF.

The chain uses TRBV7-9 and TRBJ2-5; 7 bases line up with TRBD1. The CDR3 runs to 15 residues. From germline, CDR1 is SEHNR and CDR2 FQNEAQ (reference sequence). J was trimmed by 5 bases and V by 5 bases; bases with no gene match: 11. CDR3 region: CASSAPTGLGETQYF. CDR3 sequence (DNA): TGTGCCAGCAGCGCCCCGACAGGGTTGGGGGAGACCCAGTACTTC.

This chain links TRBV18 with TRBJ1-1, with D possibly matching TRBD1 (6 bases). This CDR3 is built from 14 residues. The V gene lost 3 bases and the J gene lost 1 base, with 9 bases spanning the gap. The germline CDR1 and CDR2 sequences are KGHSH and LQKENI. In DNA form, the CDR3 reads TGTGCCAGCTCACCCGGGACACCGAACACTGAAGCTTTCTTT. Amino acid sequence: CASSPGTPNTEAFF.

The CDR3 here is CASTTSTVSEAFF. Here the CDR3 DNA reads TGTGCCAGCACCACCTCGACCGTCTCTGAAGCTTTCTTT. V gene TRBV12-3 or TRBV12-4 combines with J gene TRBJ1-1; no clear D. V gave up 7 bases and J gave up 6 bases, with 15 bases separating them. CDR3 length: 13 amino acids.

V and J are TRBV15 and TRBJ2-1, with D possibly TRBD2 on 5 matching bases. The V and J ends lost 6 bases and 2 bases respectively, with 17 bases between them. The CDR3 length is 16 residues. Germline loops: CDR1 LNHNV, CDR2 YYDKDF (reference sequence). CDR3: CATRATISLTYNEQFF. In DNA, the CDR3 is TGTGCCACCAGGGCGACTATCTCCCTGACCTACAATGAGCAGTTCTTC. The variable domain in full, completed from reference TRBV15 and TRBJ2-1, reads DAMVIQNPRYQVTQFGKPVTLSCSQTLNHNVMYWYQQKSSQAPKLLFHYYDKDFNNEADTPDNFQSRRPNTSFCFLDIRSPGLGDTAMYLCATRATISLTYNEQFFGPGTRLTVL.

This rearrangement joins TRBV4-1 to TRBJ2-4, with D tentatively TRBD1 or TRBD2 (6 bases each). Germline V gene sequence: CDR1 MGHRA, CDR2 YSYEKL. There are 16 residues in the CDR3. V lost 0 bases to trimming and J lost 1 base, with 10 bases between them. DNA for the CDR3: TGCGCCAGCAGCCAAGAAGGGGGGAGGGCCAAAAACATTCAGTACTTC. It codes for CASSQEGGRAKNIQYF.

This chain connects TRBV14 to TRBJ2-3; D not certain. CDR3 length: 13 residues. The germline CDR1 and CDR2 sequences are SGHDN and FVKESK. V lost 4 bases and J lost 4, with 9 bases in between. CDR3 sequence reads: CASSRQLADTQYF. In nucleotides, the CDR3 is TGTGCCAGCAGCCGTCAGCTAGCAGATACGCAGTATTTT.

This clonotype was detected many times. V and J are TRBV20-1 and TRBJ2-1; 15 bases match TRBD2. The CDR3 runs to 14 residues. Per germline, CDR1 DFQATT and CDR2 SNEGSKA (reference sequence). The ends lost 5 bases at V and 9 bases at J; junction bases unmatched: 5. The DNA for the CDR3 is TGCAGTGCTGGGACTAGCGGGAGGTCGGGTGAGCAGTTCTTC. Translating gives CSAGTSGRSGEQFF.

This clonotype was seen more than once but under ten times. The chain is built from TRBV20-1 and TRBJ2-7; maybe TRBD2 (5 bases). The CDR3 contains 14 residues. With 6 bases removed from V and 3 bases from J, the gap between germline ends came to 18 bases. From germline, CDR1 is DFQATT and CDR2 SNEGSKA (reference sequence). The CDR3 sequence is CSAQRAPQVYEQYF. CDR3 DNA: TGCAGTGCCCAGAGGGCGCCGCAGGTCTACGAGCAGTACTTC.

The genes are TRBV7-2 and TRBJ1-5; D gene unclear. CDR3 length equals 13 residues. V was shortened by 4 bases and J by 9 bases, with 13 bases between the two germline ends. In germline, CDR1 is SGHTA, CDR2 FQGNSA. The chain's CDR3 is CASSSGRTRPQHF. The CDR3 DNA is TGTGCCAGCAGCTCGGGCCGAACCAGGCCCCAGCATTTT.

The chain couples TRBV20-1 to TRBJ1-1, with D possibly TRBD1 on 6 matching bases. V gave up 0 bases and J gave up 3 bases, with 17 bases separating them. CDR3 length equals 16 residues. Germline values: CDR1 DFQATT, CDR2 SNEGSKA (reference sequence). The CDR3 sequence is CSARDPLQGRDTEAFF. The CDR3 nucleotides are TGCAGTGCTAGAGATCCCTTACAGGGACGCGACACTGAAGCTTTCTTT.

This chain links TRBV14 with TRBJ2-1; D unclear. Germline assignment: CDR1 SGHDN and CDR2 FVKESK. Trimming cost V 0 bases and J 7 bases, with 13 bases left between them. The CDR3 is made up of 15 amino acids. CDR3 DNA: TGTGCCAGCAGCCAAGAGGTGGGGTGGCGGAATGAGCAGTTCTTC. This encodes CASSQEVGWRNEQFF.